This T cell receptor (beta chain) was identified in a study of T cell responses to AZD1222 COVID-19 vaccine. Study-wide results and caveats: Females made up more of the donors, who were largely white British, and clonal diversity may have come out too low. Among those given AZD1222, only 6 or 7 were seropositive at baseline. Vaccine-related CD4 TCRs covered spike, predominating at 160-218 and 743-854. Epitopes outside B.1.351 and B.1.1.7 mutated regions reportedly drew nearly half of spike TCRs.

Produced via immunoSEQ multiplex PCR; TCRdb's table is partial and in-frame only. The sample shows approximately 220,000 clones, approximately 94% of them seen only once. As regards this clone: What it binds is not known.

In germline, CDR1 is LNHDA, CDR2 SQIVND (reference sequence). The J segment lost 7 bases and the V segment lost 6 bases, leaving 5 bases of the junction unmatched. The CDR3 covers 13 residues. The receptor's source is an adult in good health. Material: peripheral blood, obtained on day 0 of MenACWY control vaccination. J is TRBJ2-1 and V is TRBV19; TRBD1 aligns across 8 bases. CDR3 amino acids: CASRRQGWNEQFF. The CDR3 DNA follows: TGTGCCAGTAGAAGACAGGGGTGGAATGAGCAGTTCTTC.